This T cell receptor beta chain derives from a study of blood T cell repertoires in COVID-19. Across the whole study: Italy, Spain and the United States were the sources of the convalescent and acute COVID-19 samples.

The CDR3 extends over 16 amino acids. Looked up from germline, CDR1 is LNHDA and CDR2 is SQIVND (reference sequence). V lost 5 bases, J lost 3 bases, and 20 bases lay in between. Authors' data handling: It was from reference gene primer amplification that nucleated cell counts were estimated. Sequenced by immunoSEQ multiplex PCR; TCRdb stores in-frame clones only, minus some. V, J and clone size were drawn from that table, and D and trimming were deduced from the DNA. The sample yields 140,000 to 150,000 clones, about 89% seen once. The table lists this clone with a few counts. The V call is TRBV19, the J call TRBJ2-7, with a possible D match to TRBD1 (6 bases). The receptor comes from a man aged 60-69 years with active or convalescent COVID-19. The specimen was peripheral blood. The CDR3 sequence is CASSSSTSPGVYEQYF. In DNA form, the CDR3 reads TGTGCCAGTAGTTCGTCAACCTCACCAGGGGTCTACGAGCAGTACTTC.